Below, 20 T cell receptor beta chains from the same sample are listed, as sequenced in a study of radiotherapy plus CTLA-4 blockade in lung cancer. Here immunoSEQ multiplex PCR was the method, and the copy in TCRdb shows in-frame clones only, minus some. The sample contains tens of thousands of clones, approximately 84% of which appear only once. This sample comprised peripheral blood, obtained from a patient treated with radiotherapy plus ipilimumab. These receptors all come from a human donor with non-small cell lung cancer whose response to radiotherapy plus ipilimumab could not be evaluated.

The CDR3 is CAIQRGNTEAFF. The CDR3, as DNA: TGTGCCATCCAGAGAGGGAACACTGAAGCTTTCTTT. The rearrangement joins TRBV19 to TRBJ1-1; D ambiguous. The germline V and J ends were trimmed by 10 bases and 1 base, with 10 bases remaining between them. This CDR3 spans 12 amino acids. In germline, CDR1 is LNHDA, CDR2 SQIVND (reference sequence).

This clone has only a few counts. The chain has TRBV11-2 and TRBJ1-6; maybe TRBD1 (6 bases). V was shortened by 1 base and J by 12 bases, with 13 bases between the two germline ends. Germline V gene sequence: CDR1 SGHAT, CDR2 FQNNGV. The CDR3 covers 14 residues. The CDR3 loop reads CASSLAPTGQPLHF. For the CDR3, the DNA is TGTGCCAGCAGCTTAGCCCCGACAGGCCAACCCCTCCACTTT.

This clone showed up just once. J is TRBJ2-3 and V is TRBV10-3, with 12 nucleotides matching TRBD2. V lost 3 bases and J lost 1; bases outside the gene matches: 8. The CDR3 is 18 residues long. CDR1 is ENHRY, CDR2 SYGVKD, per germline. The CDR3 sequence: CAISDASGRVGGTDTQYF. CDR3 nucleotide sequence: TGTGCCATCAGTGATGCTAGCGGGAGGGTCGGCGGCACAGATACGCAGTATTTT.

The chain joins TRBV5-6 to TRBJ1-2, with TRBD1 matching 12 bases. Germline CDR1 and CDR2: SGHDT and YYEEEE. With V trimmed by 9 bases and J by 4 bases, 13 bases remained unmatched. CDR3 length: 16 amino acids. The CDR3 DNA sequence: TGTGCCAACAGTTCCGGGACAGGGGGCCGGGGCTATGGCTACACCTTC. Protein: CANSSGTGGRGYGYTF.

This chain uses TRBV28 with TRBJ1-2; the D gene is possibly TRBD1 (5 bases). This CDR3 spans 15 amino acids. The V end lost 6 bases, the J end lost 2 bases, and 16 bases lay between the germline ends. CDR1 and CDR2 (germline): MDHEN, SYDVKM. The CDR3 spells CASSPWGETNYGYTF. CDR3 sequence (DNA): TGTGCCAGCAGCCCTTGGGGGGAAACGAACTATGGCTACACCTTC.

This sequence joins TRBV19 and TRBJ1-2; possible D gene TRBD1, 6 bases. The CDR3 covers 16 residues. Trimming left V 0 bases short and J 2 bases short, with 13 bases between. CDR1 LNHDA and CDR2 SQIVND come from the germline V gene (reference sequence). CDR3 sequence reads: CASSIDLAGANYGYTF. The CDR3 DNA reads TGTGCCAGTAGTATAGATCTAGCAGGGGCGAACTATGGCTACACCTTC.

The genes are TRBV7-2 and TRBJ1-5; D gene ambiguous. The germline V and J ends were trimmed by 5 bases and 5 bases, with 10 bases remaining between them. This CDR3 has 13 amino acids. From germline, CDR1 is SGHTA and CDR2 FQGNSA. CDR3 loop: CASSKSGDQPQHF. The CDR3 DNA sequence: TGTGCCAGCAGCAAAAGCGGGGATCAGCCCCAGCATTTT.

V gene TRBV6-6 combines with J gene TRBJ2-5, with 10 bases fitting TRBD2. With V trimmed by 6 bases and J by 2 bases, 3 bases remained unmatched. The germline V gene encodes CDR1 MNHNY and CDR2 SVGAGI (reference sequence). The CDR3 sequence is 14 residues long. DNA of the CDR3: TGTGCCAGCAGAAAACTAGCGGGACAAGAGACCCAGTACTTC. Residues: CASRKLAGQETQYF.

As for this clone: Sequence at one end of the junction differs from germline and may be a read error. Within the sample, other DNA sequences also encode this same CDR3. V gene TRBV6-1 combines with J gene TRBJ2-1; 10 bases map to TRBD1. CDR1 MNHNS and CDR2 SASEGT come from the germline V gene. The CDR3 contains 15 residues. This chain's CDR3 is CASREGTGDYNEQFF. The CDR3 DNA sequence: TGTGCCAGCAGGGAAGGGACAGGGGACTACAATGAGCAGTTCTTC.

The chain's CDR3 is CASSPTLREGDYEQYF. CDR3 in DNA: TGTGCCAGCAGTCCCACTCTGCGGGAGGGGGACTACGAGCAGTACTTC. The gene calls are TRBV4-2 and TRBJ2-7, with TRBD2 identical over 9 bases. CDR3 size: 16 residues. Germline V gene sequence: CDR1 LGHNA, CDR2 YNFKEQ. The junction had 12 bases not matched to a gene; V was cut back by 6 bases and J by 3 bases.

V and J are TRBV11-2 and TRBJ1-4, with a possible D match to TRBD1 (5 bases). Trimming took 0 bases from V and 7 from J, leaving 12 bases between them. The CDR3 covers 15 residues. Germline V gene lookup returns CDR1 SGHAT and CDR2 FQNNGV. The CDR3 DNA sequence: TGTGCCAGCAGCTTAGATCTCAGGAGGGGTGAAAAACTGTTTTTT. As protein: CASSLDLRRGEKLFF.

The V and J genes are TRBV5-1 and TRBJ2-1, with 9 bases lining up with TRBD1. The length of the CDR3 is 14 residues. V was clipped by 6 bases and J by 7 bases; unmatched bases: 8. CDR1 SGHRS and CDR2 YFSETQ come from the germline V gene. CDR3 nucleotides: TGCGCCAGCAAAAGGGGGACAGGGCAAAATGAGCAGTTCTTC. Protein sequence: CASKRGTGQNEQFF. Full variable domain (missing parts from reference TRBV5-1 and TRBJ2-1): KAGVTQTPRYLIKTRGQQVTLSCSPISGHRSVSWYQQTPGQGLQFLFEYFSETQRNKGNFPGRFSGRQFSNSRSEMNVSTLELGDSALYLCASKRGTGQNEQFFGPGTRLTVL.

The chain combines TRBV28 with TRBJ1-5; 7 bases agree with TRBD1. The germline CDR1 and CDR2 sequences are MDHEN and SYDVKM. The trim removed 7 bases at V and 0 bases at J, leaving 9 bases unmatched. This CDR3 contains 16 residues. CDR3 in amino acids: CASTTRDSYSNQPQHF. The CDR3 region has the DNA TGTGCCAGCACGACCCGGGACAGTTATAGCAATCAGCCCCAGCATTTT.

CDR3 coding DNA: TGCAGCGTTAGAGGACAGATCACCGGGGAGCTGTTTTTT. This gives the protein CSVRGQITGELFF. The chain uses TRBV29-1 and TRBJ2-2, with D perhaps TRBD1 (6 bases). This CDR3 contains 13 residues. CDR1 SQVTM and CDR2 ANQGSEA come from the germline V gene. Trimming left V 5 bases short and J 4 bases short, with 11 bases between.

J is TRBJ1-1 and V is TRBV15; 8 nucleotides match TRBD1. The germline V gene encodes CDR1 LNHNV and CDR2 YYDKDF (reference sequence). Trimming cost V 3 bases and J 1 base; bases outside gene matches: 7. The CDR3 covers 16 residues. The DNA of the CDR3 is TGTGCCACCAGCAGCCCCGGACAGGGCAGGAACACTGAAGCTTTCTTT. It yields the protein CATSSPGQGRNTEAFF.

This rearrangement joins TRBV11-2 to TRBJ1-1, with D uncertain. The V and J ends lost 0 bases and 7 bases respectively, with 9 bases between them. This CDR3 has 13 residues. Germline CDR1 is SGHAT and CDR2 is FQNNGV. This chain's CDR3 is CASSLELRFEAFF. The CDR3 DNA reads as TGTGCCAGCAGCTTAGAGTTGAGATTTGAAGCTTTCTTT.

The chain recombines TRBV5-1 with TRBJ2-2; the D gene is possibly TRBD1 (6 bases). Looked up from germline, CDR1 is SGHRS and CDR2 is YFSETQ. This CDR3 spans 15 amino acids. Deletions cut 7 bases from V and 1 base from J, with 14 bases between. CDR3 protein: CASAWAGVNTGELFF. The CDR3, as DNA: TGCGCCAGCGCGTGGGCAGGGGTGAACACCGGGGAGCTGTTTTTT.

A word on this clone: The junction departs from the called germline gene at one end, perhaps through a read error. This chain joins TRBV10-3 and TRBJ2-7; tentatively, D is TRBD1 (5 bases). CDR3 length equals 14 residues. In germline, CDR1 is ENHRY, CDR2 SYGVKD. The DNA of the CDR3 is TGTGCCATCAACCCCCAGGGTAAGGGCTACGAGCAGCACTTC. This encodes CAINPQGKGYEQHF.

The J gene is TRBJ1-5, the V gene TRBV5-1; TRBD1 agrees at 8 bases. CDR3 length: 16 amino acids. The germline gives CDR1 SGHRS, CDR2 YFSETQ. J gave up 3 bases and V 4 bases, and 9 bases lay outside the gene matches. CDR3 sequence reads: CASSPYGDRNNQPQHF. As DNA, the CDR3 is TGCGCCAGCAGCCCCTATGGGGACAGGAACAATCAGCCCCAGCATTTT.

V gene TRBV16 combines with J gene TRBJ2-3, with 7 bases fitting TRBD1. Germline CDR1 is KGHSY and CDR2 is FQNENV. The CDR3 length is 15 residues. The V gene end was trimmed by 2 bases and the J gene end by 3 bases; junction bases not matched to a gene: 5. For the CDR3, the DNA is TGTGCCAGCAGCCAAACCGGGACAGAGACAGATACGCAGTATTTT. The encoded protein is CASSQTGTETDTQYF. Filled out from reference TRBV16 and TRBJ2-3, the complete variable domain reads GEEVAQTPKHLVRGEGQKAKLYCAPIKGHSYVFWYQQVLKNEFKFLISFQNENVFDETGMPKERFSAKCLPNSPCSLEIQATKLEDSAVYFCASSQTGTETDTQYFGPGTRLTVL.